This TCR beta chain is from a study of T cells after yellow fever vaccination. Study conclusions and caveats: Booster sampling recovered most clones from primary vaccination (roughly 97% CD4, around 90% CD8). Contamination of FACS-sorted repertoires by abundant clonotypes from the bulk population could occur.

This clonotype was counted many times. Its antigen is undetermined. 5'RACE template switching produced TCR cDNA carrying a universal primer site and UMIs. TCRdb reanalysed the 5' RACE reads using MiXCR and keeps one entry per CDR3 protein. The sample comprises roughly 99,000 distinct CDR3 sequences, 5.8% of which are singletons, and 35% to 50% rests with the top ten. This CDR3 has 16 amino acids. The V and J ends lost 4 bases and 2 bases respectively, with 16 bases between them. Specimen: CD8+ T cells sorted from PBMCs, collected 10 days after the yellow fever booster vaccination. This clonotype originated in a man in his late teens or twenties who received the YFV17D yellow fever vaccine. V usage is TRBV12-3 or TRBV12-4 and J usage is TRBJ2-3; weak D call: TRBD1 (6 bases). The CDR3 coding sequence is TGTGCCAGCAGTTCAGGGGCCGGTTCCTTCACAGATACGCAGTATTTT. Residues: CASSSGAGSFTDTQYF.